This T cell receptor (beta chain) was observed in a study of shared clonotypes between healthy human individuals. Study-wide findings and caveats: Sampling included only blood; tissue repertoires likely differ.

CD4+ cells yielded CD45RA+ naive and CD45RA-negative memory subsets. CDR3 length: 16 residues. CDR1 is LNHDA, CDR2 SQIVND, per germline (reference sequence). V dropped 1 base and J dropped 1 base, with 11 bases sitting between them. Per the original methods: From ImmunoSEQ came sequences covering only the junction and carrying no quality scores, so filtering differed. TCRdb's copy holds only in-frame clones and misses some; the assay was immunoSEQ multiplex PCR. V and J calls and clone size are as listed in that table; D and trimming were resolved from the DNA. The repertoire holds 2 million to 2.5 million clones, with over 85% as singletons. Concerning this clone itself: Its antigen is unknown.

The clonotype comes from a man younger than 35 in good health. Some clones in this sample may be carry-over from other donors' samples. V is TRBV19 and J is TRBJ1-5; D is perhaps TRBD1 (6 bases). The sample taken for sequencing was naive CD4+ T cells from PBMCs. Subset of the sample: CD45RA+ positively selected. The CDR3 sequence: CASSIAQGRSNQPQHF. The DNA for the CDR3 is TGTGCCAGTAGTATAGCACAGGGCAGGAGCAATCAGCCCCAGCATTTT.